Shown below are 5 T cell receptor beta chains from a single sample sequenced in a study of T cell changes during pregnancy in multiple sclerosis. Libraries were prepared by immunoSEQ multiplex PCR; TCRdb keeps only in-frame clonotypes and omits some of them. This repertoire shows 40,000 to 55,000 clones, roughly nine tenths found once; its top ten account for 1.2%. Specimen: CD4+ T cells from peripheral blood mononuclear cells, collected after pregnancy. These receptors were collected from a female donor with multiple sclerosis, enrolled in a pregnancy study.

The chain links TRBV7-9 to TRBJ1-1, with D uncertain. This CDR3 is 16 amino acids long. CDR1 and CDR2 (germline): SEHNR, FQNEAQ (reference sequence). Deletions cut 5 bases from V and 0 bases from J, with 16 bases between. In DNA, the CDR3 is TGTGCCAGCAGCCCCGGACCGGCGGGGATGAACACTGAAGCTTTCTTT. Its translation: CASSPGPAGMNTEAFF.

This clone showed up just once. The chain employs TRBV7-2 and TRBJ2-7; 10 nucleotides match TRBD1. The germline V gene has CDR1 SGHTA and CDR2 FQGNSA. This CDR3 comprises 16 residues. V lost 5 bases to trimming and J lost 2 bases; unmatched junction nucleotides: 9. The CDR3 is CASSGGGGQGTYEQYF. The CDR3 bases are TGTGCCAGCAGCGGGGGAGGGGGACAGGGGACCTACGAGCAGTACTTC.

A word on this clone: Its ends do not fully match the called genes, so a read error is possible. The rearrangement uses TRBV27 and TRBJ2-5; 7 bases are shared with TRBD1. CDR1 and CDR2 (germline): MNHEY, SMNVEV (reference sequence). This CDR3 has 15 residues. The CDR3 spells CASSLSGQHQETQYF. DNA of the CDR3: TGTGCCAGCAGTCTATCGGGACAGCACCAAGAGACCCAGTACTTC.

This sequence joins TRBV30 and TRBJ2-7, with D hard to call. Germline V gene lookup returns CDR1 GTSNPN and CDR2 SVGIG (reference sequence). V shed 2 bases and J shed 0 bases, with 14 bases lying between them. The CDR3 consists of 15 residues. In nucleotides, the CDR3 is TGTGCCTGGAGTCCTACGGCGAGAGGCTCCTACGAGCAGTACTTC. It encodes CAWSPTARGSYEQYF.

This clone was observed once. The V call is TRBV4-1, the J call TRBJ2-5; tentatively, D is TRBD2 (6 bases). Per the germline V gene, CDR1 is MGHRA and CDR2 is YSYEKL. V was clipped by 0 bases and J by 4 bases, with 15 bases between them. The length of the CDR3 is 16 residues. CDR3 sequence: CASSQDVGGLPETQYF. The CDR3 DNA reads as TGCGCCAGCAGCCAAGATGTTGGGGGACTGCCAGAGACCCAGTACTTC.